The 23 T cell receptor beta chains below were found in one sample sequenced in a study of cytomegalovirus exposure and HLA in healthy donors. The PCR was carried out with 60 Vbeta primers and 13 Jbeta primers. The protocol was immunoSEQ multiplex PCR, while the TCRdb copy is restricted to in-frame clones and leaves out a portion. The sample has about 120,000 clones; 15% are singletons. Sequenced: PBMCs. The receptors originated from a woman aged 18-30 years in good health and CMV-seronegative.

This clone has more than one count but fewer than ten. The chain couples TRBV19 to TRBJ1-2; 7 bases are shared with TRBD1. This CDR3 spans 14 amino acids. Trimming cost V 7 bases and J 2 bases; bases outside gene matches: 7. CDR1 and CDR2 (germline): LNHDA, SQIVND (reference sequence). The CDR3 DNA sequence: TGTGCCAGTACCCCGGCAGGGGGGAACTATGGCTACACCTTC. Translated: CASTPAGGNYGYTF.

This clone was counted a few times. The V call is TRBV7-6, the J call TRBJ2-5; 7 nucleotides align to TRBD1. The germline gives CDR1 SGHVS, CDR2 FNYEAQ. V lost 2 bases to trimming and J lost 3 bases; unmatched junction nucleotides: 6. This CDR3 spans 15 amino acids. The CDR3 DNA reads as TGTGCCAGCAGCTTAACATGGGGGACAGAAGAGACCCAGTACTTC. Its protein is CASSLTWGTEETQYF.

This clone came up a few times. This chain uses TRBV1 with TRBJ2-4; the DNA was not used to check the table's D call, TRBD2. TRBV1 is recorded as a pseudogene. The CDR3 is made up of 18 amino acids. CDR3 coding DNA: TGCACCAGCAGCCAAGATTTTCCTAGCGGGAGGCCTCGTAACATTCAGTACTTC. Encoded protein: CTSSQDFPSGRPRNIQYF.

The chain links TRBV18 to TRBJ2-7, with D perhaps matching TRBD2 (6 bases). V shed 3 bases and J shed 3 bases, with 9 bases lying between them. This CDR3 has 13 amino acids. Germline lookup yields CDR1 KGHSH and CDR2 LQKENI. The CDR3 DNA reads TGTGCCAGCTCACCCGTGACTAGCTACGAGCAGTACTTC. Translation gives CASSPVTSYEQYF.

This clone was seen more than once but under ten times. The chain has TRBV7-3 and TRBJ2-1; D might be TRBD2 (5 bases). Germline V gene data show CDR1 as SGHTA and CDR2 as FQGTGA. Trimming left V 2 bases short and J 9 bases short, with 11 bases between. The CDR3 is made up of 13 amino acids. For the CDR3, the DNA is TGTGCCAGCAGCTTACTAGCATCTACTGAGCAGTTCTTC. It encodes CASSLLASTEQFF.

This clone was seen a few times. This chain links TRBV15 with TRBJ2-2, with D hard to call. The V gene lost 3 bases and the J gene lost 4 bases, with 9 bases spanning the gap. CDR1 and CDR2 (germline): LNHNV, YYDKDF (reference sequence). The CDR3 length is 14 residues. CDR3 amino acids: CATSSPRVTGELFF. DNA of the CDR3: TGTGCCACCAGCAGTCCACGAGTCACCGGGGAGCTGTTTTTT.

The chain has TRBV10-3 and TRBJ2-5, with D tentatively TRBD1 (8 bases). Per germline, CDR1 ENHRY and CDR2 SYGVKD. V lost 7 bases and J 5 bases, leaving 14 bases between the germline ends. The CDR3 length is 13 residues. The CDR3 is CAIKTGEGETQYF. Here the CDR3 DNA reads TGTGCCATCAAGACAGGGGAGGGGGAGACCCAGTACTTC.

The gene calls are TRBV27 and TRBJ2-1; D is possibly TRBD1 (5 bases). Trimming stripped 0 bases from V and 3 bases from J, with 9 bases between. Germline V gene lookup returns CDR1 MNHEY and CDR2 SMNVEV (reference sequence). The length of the CDR3 is 15 residues. The CDR3 nucleotides read TGTGCCAGCAGTTTATCGGGGCAGGGCTACAATGAGCAGTTCTTC. Protein: CASSLSGQGYNEQFF.

The chain couples TRBV19 to TRBJ1-1; D is uncertain. CDR3 length: 15 amino acids. CDR1 and CDR2 (germline): LNHDA, SQIVND (reference sequence). Between the trimmed V and J ends, which lost 1 base and 5 bases, there was a span of 14 bases. For the CDR3, the DNA is TGTGCCAGTAGTATAGCCCAGGATGTGTGGACTGAAGCTTTCTTT. It is translated as CASSIAQDVWTEAFF. The variable domain in full, with the rest retrieved from reference TRBV19 and TRBJ1-1, is DGGITQSPKYLFRKEGQNVTLSCEQNLNHDAMYWYRQDPGQGLRLIYYSQIVNDFQKGDIAEGYSVSREKKESFPLTVTSAQKNPTAFYLCASSIAQDVWTEAFFGQGTRLTVV.

The gene calls are TRBV7-9 and TRBJ1-6; D is undetermined. The germline gives CDR1 SEHNR, CDR2 FQNEAQ (reference sequence). V dropped 2 bases and J dropped 0 bases, with 5 bases sitting between them. The CDR3 is made up of 15 amino acids. CDR3 in DNA: TGTGCCAGCAGCTTAACGAGCTCCTATAATTCACCCCTCCACTTT. Its translation: CASSLTSSYNSPLHF.

This clone showed up just a few times. The V call is TRBV30, the J call TRBJ2-4; 7 bases are a match to TRBD2. The V gene end was trimmed by 2 bases and the J gene end by 7 bases; junction bases not matched to a gene: 8. CDR1 GTSNPN and CDR2 SVGIG come from the germline V gene (reference sequence). This CDR3 is 14 amino acids long. This CDR3 reads CAWSLERDVNIQYF. The CDR3 DNA follows: TGTGCCTGGAGTTTGGAGCGGGATGTGAACATTCAGTACTTC. Combining the CDR3 with reference TRBV30 and TRBJ2-4 gives the whole variable domain SQTIHQWPATLVQPVGSPLSLECTVEGTSNPNLYWYRQAAGRGLQLLFYSVGIGQISSEVPQNLSASRPQDRQFILSSKKLLLSDSGFYLCAWSLERDVNIQYFGAGTRLSVL.

This clone was seen only a few times. This chain connects TRBV9 to TRBJ2-3; D is unclear. V lost 4 bases to trimming and J lost 0 bases, with 12 bases between them. The CDR3 sequence is 15 residues long. Germline CDR1 and CDR2: SGDLS and YYNGEE. The CDR3 coding sequence is TGTGCCAGCAGCCATACAACCAGTAGCACAGATACGCAGTATTTT. Translating gives CASSHTTSSTDTQYF. Drawing the rest from reference TRBV9 and TRBJ2-3, the complete variable domain is DSGVTQTPKHLITATGQRVTLRCSPRSGDLSVYWYQQSLDQGLQFLIQYYNGEERAKGNILERFSAQQFPDLHSELNLSSLELGDSALYFCASSHTTSSTDTQYFGPGTRLTVL.

This clone was detected only a few times. CDR3 in DNA: TGTGCCAGCAGCGTAGTACTAGCGGGTATTAATGAGCAGTTCTTC. Translation: CASSVVLAGINEQFF. The gene calls are TRBV9 and TRBJ2-1, with 9 nucleotides matching TRBD2. This CDR3 is 15 amino acids long. V shed 0 bases, J shed 7 bases, and the junction held 5 bases outside the gene matches. The germline gives CDR1 SGDLS, CDR2 YYNGEE. Supplemented by reference TRBV9 and TRBJ2-1, the full variable domain reads DSGVTQTPKHLITATGQRVTLRCSPRSGDLSVYWYQQSLDQGLQFLIQYYNGEERAKGNILERFSAQQFPDLHSELNLSSLELGDSALYFCASSVVLAGINEQFFGPGTRLTVL.

This clone was seen more than once but under ten times. V gene TRBV15 combines with J gene TRBJ1-1; D is unresolved. Germline lookup yields CDR1 LNHNV and CDR2 YYDKDF (reference sequence). Deletions cut 5 bases from V and 1 base from J, with 8 bases between. The CDR3 spans 13 residues. The CDR3 spells CATSQSRNTEAFF. CDR3 bases: TGTGCCACCAGCCAAAGTAGGAACACTGAAGCTTTCTTT. The full variable domain, completed using reference TRBV15 and TRBJ1-1, is DAMVIQNPRYQVTQFGKPVTLSCSQTLNHNVMYWYQQKSSQAPKLLFHYYDKDFNNEADTPDNFQSRRPNTSFCFLDIRSPGLGDTAMYLCATSQSRNTEAFFGQGTRLTVV.

This sequence joins TRBV19 and TRBJ1-1; possibly TRBD1 for D (6 bases). V shed 4 bases and J shed 1 base, with 10 bases lying between them. The CDR3 spans 14 residues. Germline loops: CDR1 LNHDA, CDR2 SQIVND (reference sequence). This CDR3 reads CASSKTGQNTEAFF. The CDR3 nucleotides are TGTGCCAGTAGTAAAACGGGACAGAACACTGAAGCTTTCTTT.

This clone was detected a few times. Here the CDR3 reads CASSLKGARQPQHF. CDR3 DNA sequence: TGTGCCAGCAGTTTGAAGGGGGCGAGGCAGCCCCAGCATTTT. This sequence joins TRBV28 and TRBJ1-5, with TRBD1 matching over 7 bases. This CDR3 has 14 amino acids. Germline-derived CDR1 and CDR2 are MDHEN and SYDVKM. The trim removed 3 bases at V and 7 bases at J, leaving 6 bases unmatched.

This clone has more than one count but fewer than ten. The chain uses TRBV4-2 and TRBJ1-5; 7 bases are a match to TRBD1. V gave up 4 bases and J gave up 0 bases; unmatched junction bases: 9. Germline CDR1 LGHNA, CDR2 YNFKEQ. The CDR3 covers 17 residues. The chain's CDR3 is CASSPTGTEYSNQPQHF. The CDR3, as DNA: TGTGCCAGCAGCCCAACCGGGACAGAGTATAGCAATCAGCCCCAGCATTTT.

The chain combines TRBV6-5 with TRBJ1-4; TRBD1 matches 9 bases. V lost 0 bases and J lost 7; bases outside the gene matches: 6. The CDR3 runs to 16 residues. Per the germline V gene, CDR1 is MNHEY and CDR2 is SVGAGI. CDR3 coding DNA: TGTGCCAGCAGTTACTCGATGGGACAGGGTGGTGAAAAACTGTTTTTT. Protein: CASSYSMGQGGEKLFF.

The V gene is TRBV25-1, the J gene TRBJ2-2; 7 bases fit TRBD1. V lost 3 bases, J lost 5 bases, and 9 bases stayed unmatched. CDR1 and CDR2 from the germline V gene are MGHDK and SYGVNS. CDR3 length: 16 residues. This CDR3 reads CASSDPETGWTGELFF. The CDR3 DNA reads as TGTGCCAGCAGTGATCCGGAGACAGGGTGGACCGGGGAGCTGTTTTTT.

The genes are TRBV6-6 and TRBJ1-5, with 7 bases identical to TRBD1. The CDR3 has 15 amino acids. V gave up 5 bases and J gave up 3 bases; unmatched junction bases: 7. Germline V CDR1 and CDR2: MNHNY, SVGAGI (reference sequence). The chain's CDR3 is CASSTGTEHNQPQHF. DNA of the CDR3: TGTGCCAGCAGTACCGGGACAGAACACAATCAGCCCCAGCATTTT.

This sequence joins TRBV29-1 and TRBJ2-1; D perhaps matches TRBD2 (6 bases). With 0 bases removed from V and 5 bases from J, the gap between germline ends came to 14 bases. This CDR3 is 15 amino acids long. CDR1 SQVTM and CDR2 ANQGSEA come from the germline V gene. The CDR3 DNA reads TGCAGCGTTGAAGATCACAGGACTACCGACAATGAGCAGTTCTTC. This gives the protein CSVEDHRTTDNEQFF.

In its sample, this clone was seen a few times. V and J are TRBV5-6 and TRBJ2-1; 9 bases agree with TRBD2. Germline V gives CDR1 SGHDT, CDR2 YYEEEE. With 4 bases clipped from V and 5 bases from J, the junction kept 10 bases outside the gene matches. The CDR3 contains 16 residues. The CDR3 loop is CASSPLAGAQDNEQFF. DNA of the CDR3: TGTGCCAGCAGCCCCTTAGCGGGAGCACAAGACAATGAGCAGTTCTTC.

This clone has ten or more counts. The rearrangement joins TRBV7-7 to TRBJ2-5, with 9 bases matching TRBD2. The CDR3 has 16 residues. The junction had 8 bases not matched to a gene; V was cut back by 1 base and J by 5 bases. Germline loops: CDR1 SSHAT, CDR2 FNYEAQ (reference sequence). The CDR3 loop is CASSLVASGAAETQYF. CDR3 coding DNA: TGTGCCAGCAGCTTAGTTGCTAGCGGGGCGGCGGAGACCCAGTACTTC. Complete variable domain (other parts from reference TRBV7-7 and TRBJ2-5): GAGVSQSPRYKVTKRGQDVTLRCDPISSHATLYWYQQALGQGPEFLTYFNYEAQPDKSGLPSDRFSAERPEGSISTLTIQRTEQRDSAMYRCASSLVASGAAETQYFGPGTRLLVL.